This entry lists 14 T cell receptor beta chains sequenced from one sample in a study of shared clonotypes between healthy human individuals. TCRdb's copy holds only in-frame clones and misses some; the assay was immunoSEQ multiplex PCR. The sample consists of a few million clones, approximately 96% of them appearing once. The sample consisted of naive CD4+ T cells sorted from blood. This sample's subset: CD45RA+ positively selected. These receptors were taken from a man aged 18 to 30 in good health.

This rearrangement joins TRBV27 to TRBJ2-1; 7 bases fit TRBD1. The CDR3 totals 18 residues. Germline loops: CDR1 MNHEY, CDR2 SMNVEV (reference sequence). J lost 1 base, V lost 5 bases, and 14 bases had no gene match. CDR3 bases: TGTGCCAGCAGTCCCCTCCTTAGACAGGGCAAATCCTACAATGAGCAGTTCTTC. Translating it yields CASSPLLRQGKSYNEQFF.

A remark on this clone: Other DNA sequences from this sample encode an identical CDR3 as well. The chain uses TRBV9 and TRBJ2-3; 12 positions agree with TRBD2. CDR3 size: 16 residues. Germline CDR1 reads SGDLS; CDR2 reads YYNGEE. Germline trimming cut 0 bases from V and 2 bases from J; bases unmatched to any gene: 1. The CDR3 loop is CASSVGTSGNTDTQYF. The CDR3 coding sequence is TGTGCCAGCAGCGTAGGGACTAGCGGGAACACAGATACGCAGTATTTT.

The CDR3 DNA follows: TGTGCCAGCAGTCCCTCCGCGGGGGCGCCCTTTAGAAATGAGCAGTTCTTC. Protein product: CASSPSAGAPFRNEQFF. The V gene is TRBV28, the J gene TRBJ2-1; D is perhaps TRBD2 (7 bases). The CDR3 contains 17 residues. Trimming stripped 5 bases from V and 7 bases from J, with 24 bases between. Germline CDR1 reads MDHEN; CDR2 reads SYDVKM.

A remark on this clone: In the same sample, other DNA sequences code for this CDR3. This chain joins TRBV9 and TRBJ1-3; D is ambiguous. The V gene lost 0 bases and the J gene lost 2 bases, with 3 bases spanning the gap. Germline CDR1 SGDLS, CDR2 YYNGEE. The CDR3 has 13 residues. CDR3 nucleotide sequence: TGTGCCAGCAGCGTAGGCCCTGGAAACACCATATATTTT. It translates to CASSVGPGNTIYF.

The rearrangement joins TRBV5-6 to TRBJ2-3, with 7 nucleotides matching TRBD1. V was clipped by 2 bases and J by 2 bases; unmatched bases: 5. This CDR3 region has 15 residues. CDR1 and CDR2 from the germline V gene are SGHDT and YYEEEE. The CDR3 here is CASSFEGAFTDTQYF. In DNA form, the CDR3 reads TGTGCCAGCAGCTTCGAGGGGGCCTTCACAGATACGCAGTATTTT.

This sequence joins TRBV5-6 and TRBJ1-1; 10 bases align to TRBD1. CDR1 and CDR2 from the germline V gene are SGHDT and YYEEEE. The CDR3 is 16 residues long. The junction had 10 bases not matched to a gene; V was cut back by 4 bases and J by 4 bases. The CDR3 spells CASSGRTGGVGTEAFF. The CDR3 coding sequence is TGTGCCAGCAGCGGAAGGACAGGGGGAGTGGGCACTGAAGCTTTCTTT.

The genes are TRBV5-5 and TRBJ2-2; the match to TRBD2 covers 14 bases. This CDR3 has 19 residues. Germline V gives CDR1 SGHKS, CDR2 YYEKEE (reference sequence). The V gene end was trimmed by 0 bases and the J gene end by 7 bases; junction bases not matched to a gene: 11. CDR3 region: CASSLGRTGLAGVGGELFF. The DNA for the CDR3 is TGTGCCAGCAGCTTGGGGCGTACGGGACTAGCGGGAGTAGGCGGGGAGCTGTTTTTT.

The rearrangement links TRBV10-3 to TRBJ1-1; 7 bases align to TRBD1. Germline CDR1 reads ENHRY; CDR2 reads SYGVKD. The CDR3 runs to 15 residues. With 4 bases clipped from V and 1 base from J, the junction kept 6 bases outside the gene matches. The CDR3 sequence is CAISGQGKRNTEAFF. The CDR3 coding sequence is TGTGCCATCAGTGGACAGGGCAAACGGAACACTGAAGCTTTCTTT.

This clone came up once. Other DNA variants within this sample encode the same CDR3. This rearrangement joins TRBV6-5 to TRBJ1-4, with D possibly being TRBD1 (6 bases). Germline CDR1 reads MNHEY; CDR2 reads SVGAGI. The CDR3 is made up of 15 amino acids. V was pared by 5 bases and J by 5 bases, with 15 bases between. Written as DNA, the CDR3 is TGTGCCAGCAGTCAGGGGTTTTCGGTGAATGAAAAACTGTTTTTT. Amino acid sequence: CASSQGFSVNEKLFF.

This chain connects TRBV28 to TRBJ2-2; maybe TRBD2 (7 bases). Germline CDR1 and CDR2: MDHEN and SYDVKM. Trimming took 7 bases from V and 7 from J, leaving 19 bases between them. This CDR3 is built from 15 residues. The CDR3 spells CASTRGGARGGELFF. In DNA form, the CDR3 reads TGTGCCAGCACTCGTGGGGGGGCGCGAGGCGGGGAGCTGTTTTTT. The full variable domain, its missing parts supplied by reference TRBV28 and TRBJ2-2, is DVKVTQSSRYLVKRTGEKVFLECVQDMDHENMFWYRQDPGLGLRLIYFSYDVKMKEKGDIPEGYSVSREKKERFSLILESASTNQTSMYLCASTRGGARGGELFFGEGSRLTVL.

V and J are TRBV28 and TRBJ1-1; TRBD1 is a possible D gene (6 bases). Germline V gene lookup returns CDR1 MDHEN and CDR2 SYDVKM. This CDR3 region has 12 residues. CDR3 residues: CASQQGFTEAFF. The CDR3 bases are TGTGCGAGTCAACAGGGTTTCACTGAAGCTTTCTTT.

Concerning this clone itself: Its ends do not fully match the called genes, so a read error is possible. The chain has TRBV10-1 and TRBJ2-5; D uncertain. The CDR3 contains 12 residues. Germline-derived CDR1 and CDR2 are WNHNN and SYGVQD (reference sequence). DNA for the CDR3: TGCGCCAGCAGCCCCTCCCAAAAGACCCAGTACTTC. Its translation: CASSPSQKTQYF.

The chain links TRBV7-2 to TRBJ2-7; D is uncertain. The germline CDR1 and CDR2 sequences are SGHTA and FQGNSA. The CDR3 runs 14 residues. V dropped 1 base and J dropped 4 bases, with 11 bases sitting between them. DNA of the CDR3: TGTGCCAGCAGCTTAGTTGATTTAGGTTACGAGCAGTACTTC. Its translation: CASSLVDLGYEQYF.

The chain links TRBV19 to TRBJ2-3, with D unresolved. The CDR3 extends over 12 amino acids. V was clipped by 10 bases and J by 1 base, with 9 bases between them. Germline CDR1 reads LNHDA; CDR2 reads SQIVND (reference sequence). CDR3 sequence reads: CATRVGTDTQYF. The CDR3 nucleotides are TGTGCCACTAGAGTCGGCACAGATACGCAGTATTTT. Complete variable domain (other parts from reference TRBV19 and TRBJ2-3): DGGITQSPKYLFRKEGQNVTLSCEQNLNHDAMYWYRQDPGQGLRLIYYSQIVNDFQKGDIAEGYSVSREKKESFPLTVTSAQKNPTAFYLCATRVGTDTQYFGPGTRLTVL.